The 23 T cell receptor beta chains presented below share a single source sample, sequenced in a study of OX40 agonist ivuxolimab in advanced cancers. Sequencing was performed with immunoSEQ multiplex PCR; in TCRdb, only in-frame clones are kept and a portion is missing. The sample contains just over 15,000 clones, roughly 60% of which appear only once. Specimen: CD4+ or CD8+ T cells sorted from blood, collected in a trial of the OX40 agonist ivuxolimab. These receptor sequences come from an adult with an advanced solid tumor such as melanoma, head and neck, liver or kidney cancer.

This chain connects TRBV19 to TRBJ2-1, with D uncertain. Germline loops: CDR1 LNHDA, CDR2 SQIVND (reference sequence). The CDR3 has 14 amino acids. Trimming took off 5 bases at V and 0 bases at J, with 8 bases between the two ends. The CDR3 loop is CASSLAGSYNEQFF. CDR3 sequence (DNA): TGTGCCAGTAGTTTAGCAGGCTCCTACAATGAGCAGTTCTTC.

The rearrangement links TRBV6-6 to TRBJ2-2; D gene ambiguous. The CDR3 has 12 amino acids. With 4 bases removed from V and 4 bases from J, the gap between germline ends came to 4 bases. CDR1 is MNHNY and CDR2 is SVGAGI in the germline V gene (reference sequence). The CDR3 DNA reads TGTGCCAGCAGTTTGGGCACCGGGGAGCTGTTTTTT. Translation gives CASSLGTGELFF.

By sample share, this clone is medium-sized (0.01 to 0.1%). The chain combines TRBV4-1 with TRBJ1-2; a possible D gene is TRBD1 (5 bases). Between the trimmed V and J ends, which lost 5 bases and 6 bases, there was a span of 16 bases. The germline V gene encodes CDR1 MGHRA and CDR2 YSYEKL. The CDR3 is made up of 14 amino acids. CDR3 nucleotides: TGCGCCAGCAGCTCGCTTGGCAGGGAGAATGGCTACACCTTC. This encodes CASSSLGRENGYTF.

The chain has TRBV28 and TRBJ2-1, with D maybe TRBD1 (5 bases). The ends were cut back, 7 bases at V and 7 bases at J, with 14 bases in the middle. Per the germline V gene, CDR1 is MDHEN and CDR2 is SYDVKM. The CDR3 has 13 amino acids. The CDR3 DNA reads TGTGCCAGCACTCCATCCAGGGTGAATGAGCAGTTCTTC. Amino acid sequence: CASTPSRVNEQFF.

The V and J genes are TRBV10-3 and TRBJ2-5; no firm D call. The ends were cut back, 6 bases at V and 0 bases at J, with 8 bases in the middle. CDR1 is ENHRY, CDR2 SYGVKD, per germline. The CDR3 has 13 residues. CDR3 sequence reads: CAISGTYQETQYF. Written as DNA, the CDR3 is TGTGCCATCAGCGGCACTTACCAAGAGACCCAGTACTTC.

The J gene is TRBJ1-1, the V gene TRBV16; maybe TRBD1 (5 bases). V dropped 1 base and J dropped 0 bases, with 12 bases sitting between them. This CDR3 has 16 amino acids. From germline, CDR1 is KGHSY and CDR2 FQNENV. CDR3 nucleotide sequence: TGTGCCAGCAGCCAATTCAGGGTCGCCATGAACACTGAAGCTTTCTTT. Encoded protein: CASSQFRVAMNTEAFF.

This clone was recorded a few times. CDR3 loop: CASSYTGLALGTGELFF. Here the CDR3 DNA reads TGTGCCAGCAGCTACACGGGACTAGCGTTAGGCACCGGGGAGCTGTTTTTT. This chain uses TRBV9 with TRBJ2-2, with 10 bases that match TRBD2. Germline CDR1 is SGDLS and CDR2 is YYNGEE. The CDR3 spans 17 residues. The V and J ends lost 4 bases and 4 bases, in that order; junction bases with no gene match: 10.

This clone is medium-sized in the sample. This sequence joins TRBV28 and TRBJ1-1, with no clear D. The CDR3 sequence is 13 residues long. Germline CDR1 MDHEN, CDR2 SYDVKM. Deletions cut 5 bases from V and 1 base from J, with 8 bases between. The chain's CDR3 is CASSLQWNTEAFF. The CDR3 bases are TGTGCCAGCAGTCTCCAGTGGAACACTGAAGCTTTCTTT.

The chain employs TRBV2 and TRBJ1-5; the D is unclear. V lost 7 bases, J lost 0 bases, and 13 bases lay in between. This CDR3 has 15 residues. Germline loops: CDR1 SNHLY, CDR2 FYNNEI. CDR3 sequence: CASTPDGYSNQPQHF. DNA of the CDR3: TGTGCCAGCACCCCGGACGGGTATAGCAATCAGCCCCAGCATTTT.

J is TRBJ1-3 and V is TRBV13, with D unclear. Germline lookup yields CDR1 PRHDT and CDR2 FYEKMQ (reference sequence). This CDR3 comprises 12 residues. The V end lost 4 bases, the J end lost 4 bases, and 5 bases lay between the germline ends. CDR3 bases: TGTGCCAGCAGCTGGGCGGGAAACACCATATATTTT. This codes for CASSWAGNTIYF.

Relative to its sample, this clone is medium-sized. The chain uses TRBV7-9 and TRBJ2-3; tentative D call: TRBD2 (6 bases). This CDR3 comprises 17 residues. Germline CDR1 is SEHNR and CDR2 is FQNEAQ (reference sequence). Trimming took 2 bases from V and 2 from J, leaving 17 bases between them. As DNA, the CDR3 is TGTGCCAGCAGCTTAATCTGGGGGGAAGACAACACAGATACGCAGTATTTT. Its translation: CASSLIWGEDNTDTQYF.

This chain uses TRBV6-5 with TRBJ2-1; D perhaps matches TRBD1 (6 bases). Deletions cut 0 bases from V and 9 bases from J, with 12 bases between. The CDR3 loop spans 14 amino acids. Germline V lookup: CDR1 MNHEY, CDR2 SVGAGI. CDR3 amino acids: CASSYSAGASEQFF. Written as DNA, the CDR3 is TGTGCCAGCAGTTACTCGGCAGGGGCCTCTGAGCAGTTCTTC.

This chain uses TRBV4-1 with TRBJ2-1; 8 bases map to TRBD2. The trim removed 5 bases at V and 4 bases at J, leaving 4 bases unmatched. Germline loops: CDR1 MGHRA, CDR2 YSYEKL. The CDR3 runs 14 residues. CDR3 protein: CASSSSGGYNEQFF. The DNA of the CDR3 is TGCGCCAGCAGCAGCAGCGGGGGATACAATGAGCAGTTCTTC.

CDR3 protein: CASSQFPYNEQFF. The CDR3 DNA reads as TGTGCCAGCAGCCAATTTCCGTACAATGAGCAGTTCTTC. V is TRBV16 and J is TRBJ2-1; unclear D gene. V dropped 1 base and J dropped 4 bases, with 5 bases sitting between them. From germline, CDR1 is KGHSY and CDR2 FQNENV. This CDR3 has 13 amino acids.

The CDR3 reads CASSYLAQGYGYTF. In DNA, the CDR3 is TGTGCCAGCAGTTACCTGGCTCAGGGCTATGGCTACACCTTC. The rearrangement joins TRBV6-5 to TRBJ1-2; D is possibly TRBD1 (5 bases). The germline CDR1 and CDR2 sequences are MNHEY and SVGAGI. Trimming removed 2 bases at V and 4 bases at J, with 11 bases between. The CDR3 runs to 14 residues.

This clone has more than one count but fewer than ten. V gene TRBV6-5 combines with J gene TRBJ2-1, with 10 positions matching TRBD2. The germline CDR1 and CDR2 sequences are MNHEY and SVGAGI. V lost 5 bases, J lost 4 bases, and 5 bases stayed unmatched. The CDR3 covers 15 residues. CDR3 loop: CASSPSGGLYNEQFF. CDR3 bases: TGTGCCAGCAGTCCTAGCGGGGGCCTTTACAATGAGCAGTTCTTC.

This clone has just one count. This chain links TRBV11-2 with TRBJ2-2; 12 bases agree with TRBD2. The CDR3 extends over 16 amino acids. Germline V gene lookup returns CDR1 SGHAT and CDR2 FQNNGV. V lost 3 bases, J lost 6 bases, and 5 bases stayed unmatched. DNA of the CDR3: TGTGCCAGCAGCTTCTCTAGCGGGGGGGCCCCCGGGGAGCTGTTTTTT. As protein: CASSFSSGGAPGELFF.

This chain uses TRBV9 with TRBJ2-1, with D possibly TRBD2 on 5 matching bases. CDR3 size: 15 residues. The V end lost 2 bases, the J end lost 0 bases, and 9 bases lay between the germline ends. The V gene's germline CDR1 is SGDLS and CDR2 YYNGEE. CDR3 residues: CASSVEGTSYNEQFF. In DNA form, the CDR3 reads TGTGCCAGCAGCGTCGAGGGAACCTCCTACAATGAGCAGTTCTTC.

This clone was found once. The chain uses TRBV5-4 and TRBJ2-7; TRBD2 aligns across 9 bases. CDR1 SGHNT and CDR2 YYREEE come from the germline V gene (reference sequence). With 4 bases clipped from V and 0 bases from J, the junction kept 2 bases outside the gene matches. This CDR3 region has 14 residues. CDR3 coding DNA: TGTGCCAGCAGCATGACTAGCGGCTCCTACGAGCAGTACTTC. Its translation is CASSMTSGSYEQYF. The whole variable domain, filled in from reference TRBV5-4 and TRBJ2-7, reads ETGVTQSPTHLIKTRGQQVTLRCSSQSGHNTVSWYQQALGQGPQFIFQYYREEENGRGNFPPRFSGLQFPNYSSELNVNALELDDSALYLCASSMTSGSYEQYFGPGTRLTVT.

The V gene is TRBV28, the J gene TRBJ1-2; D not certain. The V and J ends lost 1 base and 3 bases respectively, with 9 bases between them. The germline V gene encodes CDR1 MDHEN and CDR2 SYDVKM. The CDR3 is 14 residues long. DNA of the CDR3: TGTGCCAGCAGTTTATTCGGAGGTTACTATGGCTACACCTTC. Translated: CASSLFGGYYGYTF.

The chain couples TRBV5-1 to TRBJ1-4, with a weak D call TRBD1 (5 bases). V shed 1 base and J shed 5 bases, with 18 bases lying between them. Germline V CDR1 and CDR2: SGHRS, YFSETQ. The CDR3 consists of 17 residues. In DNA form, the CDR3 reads TGCGCCAGCAGCTTGACAGGATTGATTGACCTAAATGAAAAACTGTTTTTT. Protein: CASSLTGLIDLNEKLFF.

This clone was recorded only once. The DNA for the CDR3 is TGTGCCAGCAGCTTAAAGGAGTGGGGGAAGGGCTACACCTTC. Amino acids: CASSLKEWGKGYTF. J is TRBJ1-2 and V is TRBV7-9, with TRBD1 as a possible D gene (5 bases). This CDR3 comprises 14 residues. CDR1 is SEHNR and CDR2 is FQNEAQ in the germline V gene (reference sequence). The V end was cut by 2 bases, the J end by 8 bases, with 15 bases between. The full variable domain, in which reference TRBV7-9 and TRBJ1-2 provide the parts outside the CDR3, is DTGVSQNPRHKITKRGQNVTFRCDPISEHNRLYWYRQTLGQGPEFLTYFQNEAQLEKSRLLSDRFSAERPKGSFSTLEIQRTEQGDSAMYLCASSLKEWGKGYTFGSGTRLTVV.

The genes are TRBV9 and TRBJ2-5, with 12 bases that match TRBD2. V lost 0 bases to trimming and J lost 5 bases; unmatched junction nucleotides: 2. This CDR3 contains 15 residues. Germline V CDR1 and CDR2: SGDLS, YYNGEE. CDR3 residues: CASSVEGTSGETQYF. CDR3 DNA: TGTGCCAGCAGCGTAGAGGGGACTAGCGGGGAGACCCAGTACTTC.